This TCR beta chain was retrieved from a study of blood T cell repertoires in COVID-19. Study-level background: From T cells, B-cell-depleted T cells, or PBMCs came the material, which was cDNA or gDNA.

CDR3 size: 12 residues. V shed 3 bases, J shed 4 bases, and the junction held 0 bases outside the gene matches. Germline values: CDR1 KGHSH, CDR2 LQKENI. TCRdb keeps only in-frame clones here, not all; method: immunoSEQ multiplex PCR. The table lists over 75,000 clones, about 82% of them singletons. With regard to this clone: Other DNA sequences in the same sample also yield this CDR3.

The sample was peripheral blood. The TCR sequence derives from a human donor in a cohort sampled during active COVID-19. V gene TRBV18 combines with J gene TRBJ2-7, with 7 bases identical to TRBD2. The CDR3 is CASSPGGYEQYF. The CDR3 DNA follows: TGTGCCAGCTCACCCGGGGGGTACGAGCAGTACTTC.